These 28 T cell receptor beta chains were all obtained from the same sample, sequenced in a study of blood T cell repertoires in COVID-19. Measured with immunoSEQ multiplex PCR; TCRdb has only the in-frame clones, and not every one. The sample carries a few hundred thousand clones, 84% recorded once. Sequenced: PBMCs or T cells enriched from blood (not recorded which). These receptors were obtained from a man aged 30 to 39 with acute COVID-19.

J is TRBJ2-2 and V is TRBV28; D is possibly TRBD2 (6 bases). The CDR3 runs to 17 residues. Looked up from germline, CDR1 is MDHEN and CDR2 is SYDVKM. V was cut by 1 base and J by 1 base, with 13 bases left in between. The CDR3 nucleotides are TGTGCCAGCAGTTTATTGGGACTGGGGGTGAACACCGGGGAGCTGTTTTTT. Residues: CASSLLGLGVNTGELFF.

The chain has TRBV6-1 and TRBJ1-2; D uncertain. The CDR3 covers 14 residues. Germline-derived CDR1 and CDR2 are MNHNS and SASEGT. V was shortened by 2 bases and J by 0 bases, with 7 bases between the two germline ends. This CDR3 is CASSEFQANYGYTF. The CDR3 coding sequence is TGTGCCAGCAGTGAATTTCAGGCTAACTATGGCTACACCTTC.

The chain links TRBV24-1 to TRBJ1-1; TRBD1 might be the D (6 bases). The CDR3 contains 14 residues. Per germline, CDR1 KGHDR and CDR2 SFDVKD. Deletions cut 4 bases from V and 6 bases from J, with 14 bases between. CDR3 sequence reads: CATSERGQFSEAFF. For the CDR3, the DNA is TGTGCCACCAGTGAGCGCGGACAGTTTTCTGAAGCTTTCTTT.

This clone turned up a few times. This chain links TRBV9 with TRBJ2-1; 14 bases are a match to TRBD2. The CDR3 loop spans 16 amino acids. Germline trimming cut 3 bases from V and 9 bases from J; bases unmatched to any gene: 8. Germline V lookup: CDR1 SGDLS, CDR2 YYNGEE. The CDR3 spells CASSGGTSGRRGEQFF. Written as DNA, the CDR3 is TGTGCCAGCAGCGGCGGGACTAGCGGGAGAAGAGGTGAGCAGTTCTTC.

This chain connects TRBV19 to TRBJ1-3, with D maybe TRBD1 (6 bases). The CDR3 length is 15 residues. Germline CDR1 and CDR2: LNHDA and SQIVND (reference sequence). The V end lost 7 bases, the J end lost 3 bases, and 16 bases lay between the germline ends. CDR3 loop: CASKKPGQSGNTIYF. DNA for the CDR3: TGTGCCAGTAAAAAACCCGGACAGAGTGGAAACACCATATATTTT.

This rearrangement joins TRBV5-1 to TRBJ2-3; D is unresolved. The CDR3 covers 14 residues. Germline V CDR1 and CDR2: SGHRS, YFSETQ. Trimming stripped 3 bases from V and 3 bases from J, with 11 bases between. CDR3: CASSSPGGTDTQYF. The CDR3 DNA follows: TGCGCCAGCAGCTCCCCCGGTGGTACAGATACGCAGTATTTT.

This sequence joins TRBV7-9 and TRBJ2-2, with 12 bases identical to TRBD1. V lost 9 bases to trimming and J lost 7 bases; unmatched junction nucleotides: 9. CDR1 is SEHNR and CDR2 is FQNEAQ in the germline V gene (reference sequence). CDR3 length: 15 residues. The DNA for the CDR3 is TGTGCCAGTAAACCGGGACAGGGGGCTGACGGGGAGCTGTTTTTT. Protein: CASKPGQGADGELFF.

The chain uses TRBV27 and TRBJ2-1; D perhaps matches TRBD1 (5 bases). This CDR3 has 14 amino acids. Trimming shortened V by 2 bases and J by 5 bases, and 10 bases separated the two germline ends. Germline CDR1 is MNHEY and CDR2 is SMNVEV (reference sequence). Here the CDR3 DNA reads TGTGCCAGCAGTTTACAGGGTAGACACAATGAGCAGTTCTTC. It specifies CASSLQGRHNEQFF.

V and J are TRBV10-3 and TRBJ1-5; D gene uncertain. From germline, CDR1 is ENHRY and CDR2 SYGVKD. There are 14 residues in the CDR3. V lost 10 bases and J lost 0, with 13 bases in between. CDR3 DNA sequence: TGTGCCACGCGGACTTTCGATAGCAATCAGCCCCAGCATTTT. It is translated as CATRTFDSNQPQHF.

The rearrangement joins TRBV7-9 to TRBJ2-7, with D tentatively TRBD1 (5 bases). Trimming pared 2 bases from V and 6 bases from J, leaving 11 bases between. Germline V gene lookup returns CDR1 SEHNR and CDR2 FQNEAQ (reference sequence). The CDR3 is made up of 13 amino acids. Here the CDR3 reads CASSLWGLREQYV. The DNA of the CDR3 is TGTGCCAGCAGCTTATGGGGCCTTCGCGAGCAGTACGTC.

The chain links TRBV7-9 to TRBJ2-3, with 14 positions matching TRBD2. The CDR3 extends over 18 amino acids. With V trimmed by 5 bases and J by 2 bases, 9 bases remained unmatched. Germline lookup yields CDR1 SEHNR and CDR2 FQNEAQ (reference sequence). CDR3 coding DNA: TGTGCCAGCAGCCCAACGGGACTAGCGGGGGACCACACAGATACGCAGTATTTT. This encodes CASSPTGLAGDHTDTQYF.

V usage is TRBV7-2 and J usage is TRBJ1-1; D remains unclear. The germline V and J ends were trimmed by 6 bases and 1 base, with 12 bases remaining between them. CDR1 is SGHTA and CDR2 is FQGNSA in the germline V gene. This CDR3 region has 14 residues. CDR3 amino acids: CASRLVAANTEAFF. CDR3 DNA: TGTGCCAGCAGGCTAGTGGCCGCGAACACTGAAGCTTTCTTT.

The chain recombines TRBV10-2 with TRBJ2-7; D possibly corresponds to TRBD1 (6 bases). This CDR3 has 15 residues. The V gene lost 6 bases and the J gene lost 3 bases, with 18 bases spanning the gap. In germline, CDR1 is WSHSY, CDR2 SAAADI. CDR3 bases: TGCGCCAGCAGAGCGGCCGGGACAAGGGGCTACGAGCAGTACGTC. This codes for CASRAAGTRGYEQYV.

The chain carries TRBV7-3 and TRBJ2-2; 7 bases are shared with TRBD1. The CDR3 has 16 residues. CDR1 and CDR2 (germline): SGHTA, FQGTGA. V dropped 2 bases and J dropped 4; count of bases not matched to a gene: 7. This CDR3 reads CASSLSRRGTTGELFF. The CDR3 DNA reads TGTGCCAGCAGCTTATCGCGCAGGGGGACCACCGGGGAGCTGTTTTTT.

The genes are TRBV21-1 and TRBJ2-7; the D call in the table, TRBD2, was not verified against the DNA. TRBV21-1 corresponds to a pseudogene. The CDR3 sequence is 16 residues long. This chain's CDR3 is CASSLRSVDFLNEQYV. CDR3 DNA: TGTGCCAGCAGCCTTCGGTCTGTGGACTTTTTAAACGAGCAGTACGTC.

This sequence joins TRBV6-2 or TRBV6-3 and TRBJ2-6; D not resolved. This CDR3 comprises 15 residues. Germline CDR1 reads MNHEY; CDR2 reads SVGEGT. Trimming took 6 bases from V and 0 from J, leaving 9 bases between them. The CDR3 loop reads CASSPSSSGANVLTF. DNA for the CDR3: TGTGCCAGCAGCCCGTCGAGCTCTGGGGCCAACGTCCTGACTTTC.

The chain is built from TRBV6-5 and TRBJ2-3; TRBD1 aligns across 7 bases. The CDR3 runs 15 residues. CDR1 and CDR2 from the germline V gene are MNHEY and SVGAGI. J lost 6 bases, V lost 6 bases, and 12 bases had no gene match. Written as DNA, the CDR3 is TGTGCCAGCAGCGGGATGACAGGGACAAGGGATACGCAGTATTTT. Translated, it gives CASSGMTGTRDTQYF.

The V gene is TRBV18, the J gene TRBJ2-6; 7 bases fit TRBD1. CDR3 length: 17 residues. J lost 0 bases, V lost 2 bases, and 4 bases had no gene match. CDR1 is KGHSH, CDR2 LQKENI, per germline. The CDR3 region has the DNA TGTGCCAGCTCACCATCCAGGGGGAACTCTGGGGCCAACGTCCTGACTTTC. Translated: CASSPSRGNSGANVLTF. Filled out from reference TRBV18 and TRBJ2-6, the complete variable domain reads NAGVMQNPRHLVRRRGQEARLRCSPMKGHSHVYWYRQLPEEGLKFMVYLQKENIIDESGMPKERFSAEFPKEGPSILRIQQVVRGDSAAYFCASSPSRGNSGANVLTFGAGSRLTVL.

This clone appeared a single time. The chain has TRBV7-9 and TRBJ1-2; D unclear. CDR3 length equals 14 residues. CDR1 SEHNR and CDR2 FQNEAQ come from the germline V gene (reference sequence). V lost 0 bases, J lost 6 bases, and 11 bases lay in between. The CDR3 DNA sequence: TGTGCCAGCAGCTTAGCGCCGGGGTTGGATGGCTACACCTTC. Translation gives CASSLAPGLDGYTF.

The chain has TRBV5-5 and TRBJ2-3, with unresolved D. The CDR3 runs to 13 residues. V gave up 6 bases and J gave up 0 bases, with 8 bases separating them. Germline V gene sequence: CDR1 SGHKS, CDR2 YYEKEE (reference sequence). The chain's CDR3 is CASIPTSTDTQYF. The CDR3 bases are TGTGCCAGCATACCCACTAGCACAGATACGCAGTATTTT. Complete variable domain (other parts from reference TRBV5-5 and TRBJ2-3): DAGVTQSPTHLIKTRGQQVTLRCSPISGHKSVSWYQQVLGQGPQFIFQYYEKEERGRGNFPDRFSARQFPNYSSELNVNALLLGDSALYLCASIPTSTDTQYFGPGTRLTVL.

This chain uses TRBV5-1 with TRBJ2-3, with D maybe TRBD2 (6 bases). Germline loops: CDR1 SGHRS, CDR2 YFSETQ. The V gene lost 5 bases and the J gene lost 1 base, with 14 bases spanning the gap. The CDR3 length is 15 residues. The CDR3 sequence is CASSWTGTGTDTQYF. The CDR3 DNA follows: TGCGCCAGCAGTTGGACCGGGACTGGCACAGATACGCAGTATTTT.

This chain connects TRBV28 to TRBJ2-7, with D tentatively TRBD2 (5 bases). CDR3 length equals 12 residues. Trimming cost V 5 bases and J 3 bases, with 8 bases left between them. The germline V gene has CDR1 MDHEN and CDR2 SYDVKM. The CDR3 is CASSRRDYEQYV. DNA of the CDR3: TGTGCCAGCAGTCGACGGGACTACGAGCAGTACGTC.

This chain's CDR3 is CASALTGSSGANVLTF. In DNA, the CDR3 is TGTGCCAGCGCTCTGACAGGGTCGTCTGGGGCCAACGTCCTGACTTTC. V usage is TRBV21-1 and J usage is TRBJ2-6; TRBD1 is the table's D call and was not checked against the DNA. TRBV21-1 has pseudogene status. The CDR3 contains 16 residues.

The V call is TRBV19, the J call TRBJ2-3; possible D gene TRBD2, 5 bases. V was shortened by 8 bases and J by 5 bases, with 11 bases between the two germline ends. The CDR3 is 12 amino acids. CDR1 is LNHDA, CDR2 SQIVND, per germline (reference sequence). CDR3 loop: CASRTGQDTQYF. The CDR3 nucleotides read TGTGCCAGTCGGACTGGCCAAGATACGCAGTATTTT.

J is TRBJ2-2 and V is TRBV4-1; 8 bases match TRBD2. The CDR3 consists of 17 residues. After removal of 0 bases from V and 5 bases from J, the junction contained 8 bases not matched to a gene. The germline gives CDR1 MGHRA, CDR2 YSYEKL. Here the CDR3 DNA reads TGCGCCAGCAGCCAAGAACGGGGACTAGTGCGTACCGGGGAGCTGTTTTTT. Amino acids: CASSQERGLVRTGELFF.

The chain combines TRBV27 with TRBJ2-7; D not resolved. The V end lost 8 bases, the J end lost 3 bases, and 17 bases lay between the germline ends. The CDR3 is 14 residues long. Per the germline V gene, CDR1 is MNHEY and CDR2 is SMNVEV (reference sequence). The CDR3 DNA reads as TGTGCCAGCTTCCTAGGTACAATACACTACGAGCAGTACGTC. Its protein product is CASFLGTIHYEQYV.

This chain uses TRBV5-5 with TRBJ2-3; TRBD1 matches 7 bases. The CDR3 length is 16 residues. V lost 2 bases, J lost 2 bases, and 8 bases stayed unmatched. CDR1 and CDR2 (germline): SGHKS, YYEKEE (reference sequence). CDR3 nucleotides: TGTGCCAGCAGCTTTGTGCCAGGGGGAATCACAGATACGCAGTATTTT. It specifies CASSFVPGGITDTQYF. The full variable domain, rest sourced from reference TRBV5-5 and TRBJ2-3, is DAGVTQSPTHLIKTRGQQVTLRCSPISGHKSVSWYQQVLGQGPQFIFQYYEKEERGRGNFPDRFSARQFPNYSSELNVNALLLGDSALYLCASSFVPGGITDTQYFGPGTRLTVL.

V and J are TRBV5-8 and TRBJ2-1, with TRBD2 matching over 8 bases. The V gene end was trimmed by 1 base and the J gene end by 5 bases; junction bases not matched to a gene: 8. This CDR3 is 16 amino acids long. Germline CDR1 reads SGHTS; CDR2 reads YDEGEE. The CDR3 nucleotides are TGTGCCAGCAGCTTGAACCCCGGGACTAGACACAATGAGCAGTTCTTC. It encodes CASSLNPGTRHNEQFF.